This TCR beta chain is from a study of OX40 agonist ivuxolimab in advanced cancers. In the study overall: An agonistic anti-OX40 (CD134) antibody, ivuxolimab, was used to treat the patients.

The CDR3 extends over 16 amino acids. Germline CDR1 reads MGHDK; CDR2 reads SYGVNS. Between the trimmed V and J ends, which lost 1 base and 4 bases, there was a span of 14 bases. Measured with immunoSEQ multiplex PCR; TCRdb has only the in-frame clones, and not every one. The table has 65,000 to 80,000 clones, more than 70% seen once. The clonotype comes from an adult with an advanced solid tumor such as melanoma, head and neck, liver or kidney cancer. The sample was CD4+ or CD8+ T cells sorted from blood, taken in a trial of the OX40 agonist ivuxolimab. The chain uses TRBV25-1 and TRBJ2-1, with D perhaps TRBD1 (6 bases). CDR3 nucleotide sequence: TGTGCCAGCAGTGAATGGGGGCAGGGAAGTTACAATGAGCAGTTCTTC. Protein: CASSEWGQGSYNEQFF.